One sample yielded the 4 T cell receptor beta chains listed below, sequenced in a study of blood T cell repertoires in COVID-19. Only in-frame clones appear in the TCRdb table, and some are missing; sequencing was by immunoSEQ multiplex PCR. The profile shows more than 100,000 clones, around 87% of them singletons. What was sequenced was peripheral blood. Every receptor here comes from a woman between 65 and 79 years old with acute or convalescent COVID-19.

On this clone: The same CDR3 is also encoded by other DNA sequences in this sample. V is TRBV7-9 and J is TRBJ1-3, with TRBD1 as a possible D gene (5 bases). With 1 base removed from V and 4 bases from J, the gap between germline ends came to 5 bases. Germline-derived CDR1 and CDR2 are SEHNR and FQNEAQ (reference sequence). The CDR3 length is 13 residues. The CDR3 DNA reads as TGTGCCAGCAGCTTAGGGGGCGGAAACACCATATATTTT. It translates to CASSLGGGNTIYF. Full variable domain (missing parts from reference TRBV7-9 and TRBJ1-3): DTGVSQNPRHKITKRGQNVTFRCDPISEHNRLYWYRQTLGQGPEFLTYFQNEAQLEKSRLLSDRFSAERPKGSFSTLEIQRTEQGDSAMYLCASSLGGGNTIYFGEGSWLTVV.

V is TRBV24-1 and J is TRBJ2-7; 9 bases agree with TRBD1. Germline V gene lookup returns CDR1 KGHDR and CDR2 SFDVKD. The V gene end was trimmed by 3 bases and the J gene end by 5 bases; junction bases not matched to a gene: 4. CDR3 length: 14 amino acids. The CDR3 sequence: CATSDPTGGHEQYF. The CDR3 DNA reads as TGTGCCACCAGTGATCCCACAGGGGGCCACGAGCAGTACTTC.

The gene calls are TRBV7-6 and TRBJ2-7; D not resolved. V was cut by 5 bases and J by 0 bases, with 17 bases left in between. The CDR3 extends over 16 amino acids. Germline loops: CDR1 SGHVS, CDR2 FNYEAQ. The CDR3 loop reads CASSLFGGPSSYEQYF. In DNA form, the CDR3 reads TGTGCCAGCAGCCTATTCGGTGGGCCCAGCTCCTACGAGCAGTACTTC.

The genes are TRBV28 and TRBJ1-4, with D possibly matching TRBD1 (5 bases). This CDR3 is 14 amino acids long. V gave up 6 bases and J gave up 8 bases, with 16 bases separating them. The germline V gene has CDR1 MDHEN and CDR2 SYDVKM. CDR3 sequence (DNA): TGTGCCAGCAGCTTCCAGGGCATGTGGGAAAAACTGTTTTTT. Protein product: CASSFQGMWEKLFF.